This T cell receptor beta chain comes out of a study of cytomegalovirus exposure and HLA in healthy donors. General study results and limits: Previous analysis showed most TCR beta V segments were productive about 90% or about 30% of the time. Donor immune exposure was known only as CMV serostatus. TCR beta chains numbering about 160 were designated cytomegalovirus-associated.

Healthy bone marrow donors supplied every sample. Primers: 60 Vbeta forward and 13 Jbeta reverse. Libraries were prepared by immunoSEQ multiplex PCR; TCRdb keeps only in-frame clonotypes and omits some of them. The sample has 90,000 to 150,000 clones; roughly 82% are singletons. This clone has a handful of counts. Its antigen is still unknown. The receptor was derived from a woman aged 40 to 50 in good health and CMV-seropositive. The specimen sequenced was PBMCs.

The CDR3 reads CAISGGGTEAFF. CDR3 coding DNA: TGTGCCATCAGTGGCGGGGGCACTGAAGCTTTCTTT. V is TRBV10-3 and J is TRBJ1-1; tentatively, D is TRBD1 (5 bases). V lost 4 bases, J lost 4 bases, and 7 bases lay in between. The CDR3 consists of 12 residues. The germline V gene encodes CDR1 ENHRY and CDR2 SYGVKD.